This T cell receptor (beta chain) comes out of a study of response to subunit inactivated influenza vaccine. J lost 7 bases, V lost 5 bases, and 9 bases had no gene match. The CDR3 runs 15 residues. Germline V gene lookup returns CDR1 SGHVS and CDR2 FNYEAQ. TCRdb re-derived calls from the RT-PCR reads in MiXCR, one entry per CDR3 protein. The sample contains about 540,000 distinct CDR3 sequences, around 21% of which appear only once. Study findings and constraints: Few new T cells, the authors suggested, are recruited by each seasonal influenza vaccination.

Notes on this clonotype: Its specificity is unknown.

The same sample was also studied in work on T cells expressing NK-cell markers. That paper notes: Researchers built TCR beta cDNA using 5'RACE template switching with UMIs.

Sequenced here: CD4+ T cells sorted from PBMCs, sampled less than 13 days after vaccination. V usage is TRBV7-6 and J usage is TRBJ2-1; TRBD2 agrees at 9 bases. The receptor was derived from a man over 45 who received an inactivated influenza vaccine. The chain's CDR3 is CASSPSGRLPNEQFF. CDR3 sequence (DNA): TGTGCCAGCAGCCCGAGCGGGAGGCTCCCGAATGAGCAGTTCTTC.